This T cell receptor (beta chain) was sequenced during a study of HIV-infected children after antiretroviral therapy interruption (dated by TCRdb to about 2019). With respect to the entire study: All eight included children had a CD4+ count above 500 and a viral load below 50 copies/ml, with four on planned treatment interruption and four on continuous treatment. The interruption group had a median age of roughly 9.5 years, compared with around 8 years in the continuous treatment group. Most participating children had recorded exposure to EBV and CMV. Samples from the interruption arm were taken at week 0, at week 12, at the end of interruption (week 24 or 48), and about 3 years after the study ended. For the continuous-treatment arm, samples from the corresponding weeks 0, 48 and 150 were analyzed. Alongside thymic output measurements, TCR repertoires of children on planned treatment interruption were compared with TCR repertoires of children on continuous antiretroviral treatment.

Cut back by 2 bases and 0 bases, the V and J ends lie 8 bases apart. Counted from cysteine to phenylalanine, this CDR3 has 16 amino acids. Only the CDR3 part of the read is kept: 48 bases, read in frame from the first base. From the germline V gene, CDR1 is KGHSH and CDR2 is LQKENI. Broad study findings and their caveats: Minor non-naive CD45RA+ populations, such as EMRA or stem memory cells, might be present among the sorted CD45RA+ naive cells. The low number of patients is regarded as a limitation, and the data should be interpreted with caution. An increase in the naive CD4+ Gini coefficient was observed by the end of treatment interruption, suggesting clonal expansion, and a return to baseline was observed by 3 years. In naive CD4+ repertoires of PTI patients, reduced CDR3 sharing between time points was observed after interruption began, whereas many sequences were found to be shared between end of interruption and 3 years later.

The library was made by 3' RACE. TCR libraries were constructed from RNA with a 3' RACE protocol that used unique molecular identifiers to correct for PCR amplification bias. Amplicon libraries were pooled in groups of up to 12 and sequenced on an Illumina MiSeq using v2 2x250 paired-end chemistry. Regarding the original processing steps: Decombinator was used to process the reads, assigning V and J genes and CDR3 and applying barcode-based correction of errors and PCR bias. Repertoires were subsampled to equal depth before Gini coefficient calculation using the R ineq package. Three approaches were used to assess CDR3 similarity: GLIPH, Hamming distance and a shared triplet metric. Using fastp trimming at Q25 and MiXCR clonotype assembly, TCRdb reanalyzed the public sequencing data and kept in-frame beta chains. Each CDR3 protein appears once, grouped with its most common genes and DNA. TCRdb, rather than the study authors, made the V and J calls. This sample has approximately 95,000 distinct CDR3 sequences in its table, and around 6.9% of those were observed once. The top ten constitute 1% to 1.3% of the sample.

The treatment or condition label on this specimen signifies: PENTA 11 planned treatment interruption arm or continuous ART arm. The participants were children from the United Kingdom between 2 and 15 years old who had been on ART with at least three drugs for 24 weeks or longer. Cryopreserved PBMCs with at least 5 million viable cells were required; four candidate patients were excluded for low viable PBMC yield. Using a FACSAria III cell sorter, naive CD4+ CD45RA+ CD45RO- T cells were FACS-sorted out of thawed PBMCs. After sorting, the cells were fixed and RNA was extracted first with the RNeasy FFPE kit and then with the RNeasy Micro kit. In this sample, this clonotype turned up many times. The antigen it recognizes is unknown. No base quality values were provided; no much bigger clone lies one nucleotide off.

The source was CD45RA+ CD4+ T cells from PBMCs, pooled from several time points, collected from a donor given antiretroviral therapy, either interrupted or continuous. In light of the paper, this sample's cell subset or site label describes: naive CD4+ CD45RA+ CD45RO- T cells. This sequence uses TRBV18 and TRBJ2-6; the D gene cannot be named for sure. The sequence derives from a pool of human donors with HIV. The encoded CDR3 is CASSPDVNSGANVLTF. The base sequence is TGTGCCAGCTCACCAGATGTAAACTCTGGGGCCAACGTCCTGACTTTC.